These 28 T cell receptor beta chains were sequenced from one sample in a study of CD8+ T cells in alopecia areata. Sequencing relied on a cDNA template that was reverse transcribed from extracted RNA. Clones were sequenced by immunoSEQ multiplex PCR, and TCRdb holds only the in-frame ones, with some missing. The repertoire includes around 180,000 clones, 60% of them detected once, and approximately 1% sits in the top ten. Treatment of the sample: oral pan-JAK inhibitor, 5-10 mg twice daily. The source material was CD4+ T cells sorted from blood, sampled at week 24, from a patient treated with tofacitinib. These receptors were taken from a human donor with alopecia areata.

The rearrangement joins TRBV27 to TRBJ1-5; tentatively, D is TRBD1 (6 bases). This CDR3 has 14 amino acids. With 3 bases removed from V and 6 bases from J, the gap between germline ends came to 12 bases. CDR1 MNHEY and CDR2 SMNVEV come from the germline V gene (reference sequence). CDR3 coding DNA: TGTGCCAGCAGTTTTGGTCAGGGGAGTCAGCCCCAGCATTTT. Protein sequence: CASSFGQGSQPQHF.

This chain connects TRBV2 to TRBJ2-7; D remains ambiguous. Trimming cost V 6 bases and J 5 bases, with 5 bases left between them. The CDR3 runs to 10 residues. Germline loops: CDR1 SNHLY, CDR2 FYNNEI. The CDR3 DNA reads TGTGCCAGCAGGGATCACGAGCAGTACTTC. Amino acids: CASRDHEQYF.

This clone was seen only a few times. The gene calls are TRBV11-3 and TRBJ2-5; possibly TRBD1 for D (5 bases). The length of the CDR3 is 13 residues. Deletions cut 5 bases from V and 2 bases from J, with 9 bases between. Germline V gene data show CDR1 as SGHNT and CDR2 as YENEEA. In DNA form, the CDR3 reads TGTGCCAGCAGCCGGACACCACAAGAGACCCAGTACTTC. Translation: CASSRTPQETQYF.

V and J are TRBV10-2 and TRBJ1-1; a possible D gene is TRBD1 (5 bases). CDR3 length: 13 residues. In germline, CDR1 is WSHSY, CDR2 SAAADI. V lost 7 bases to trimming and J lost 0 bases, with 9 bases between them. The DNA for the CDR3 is TGCGCCAGCAAGAGCAGGGTGAACACTGAAGCTTTCTTT. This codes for CASKSRVNTEAFF.

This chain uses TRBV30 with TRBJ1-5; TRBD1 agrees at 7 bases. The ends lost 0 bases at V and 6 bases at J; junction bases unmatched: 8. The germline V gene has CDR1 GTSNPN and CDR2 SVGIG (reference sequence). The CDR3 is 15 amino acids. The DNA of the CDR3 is TGTGCCTGGAGTGTACGACAGGGCGCAGCTCAGCCCCAGCATTTT. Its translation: CAWSVRQGAAQPQHF.

CDR3 residues: CASSFSGTDTQYF. The CDR3 DNA sequence: TGTGCCAGCAGCTTTTCCGGGACAGATACGCAGTATTTT. The chain recombines TRBV13 with TRBJ2-3; D uncertain. This CDR3 contains 13 residues. The germline V gene encodes CDR1 PRHDT and CDR2 FYEKMQ (reference sequence). The germline V and J ends were trimmed by 3 bases and 3 bases, with 7 bases remaining between them.

The CDR3 nucleotides read TGCAGCGTTGTAGTTCTAGACCCGGGGACCCAGTACTTC. As protein: CSVVVLDPGTQYF. The chain recombines TRBV29-1 with TRBJ2-5, with D uncertain. Trimming took 4 bases from V and 7 from J, leaving 16 bases between them. Germline V lookup: CDR1 SQVTM, CDR2 ANQGSEA. CDR3 size: 13 residues.

CDR3 residues: CASGGSWGESTDTQYF. CDR3 DNA: TGTGCCAGCGGTGGCTCTTGGGGGGAGAGCACAGATACGCAGTATTTT. The rearrangement joins TRBV2 to TRBJ2-3, with D possibly matching TRBD2 (6 bases). The CDR3 runs to 16 residues. Germline CDR1 reads SNHLY; CDR2 reads FYNNEI. Trimming took off 8 bases at V and 0 bases at J, with 18 bases between the two ends.

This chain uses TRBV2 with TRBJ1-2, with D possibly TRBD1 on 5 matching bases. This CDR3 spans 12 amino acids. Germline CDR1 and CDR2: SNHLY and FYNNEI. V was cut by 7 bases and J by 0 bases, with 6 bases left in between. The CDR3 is CASNRPNYGYTF. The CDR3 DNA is TGTGCCAGCAACAGGCCTAACTATGGCTACACCTTC.

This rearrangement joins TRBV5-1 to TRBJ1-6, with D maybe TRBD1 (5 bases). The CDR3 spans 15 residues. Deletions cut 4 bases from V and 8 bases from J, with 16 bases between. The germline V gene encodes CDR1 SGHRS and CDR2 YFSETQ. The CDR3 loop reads CASSSGPTGDSPLHF. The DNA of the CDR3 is TGCGCCAGCAGCAGCGGGCCGACGGGGGATTCACCCCTCCACTTT.

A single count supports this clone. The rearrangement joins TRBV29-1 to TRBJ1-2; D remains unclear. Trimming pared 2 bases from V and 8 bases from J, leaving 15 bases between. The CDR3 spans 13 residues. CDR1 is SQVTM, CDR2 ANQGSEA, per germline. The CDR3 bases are TGCAGCGTTGAATCCCGGAACACTTGGGGCTACACCTTC. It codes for CSVESRNTWGYTF.

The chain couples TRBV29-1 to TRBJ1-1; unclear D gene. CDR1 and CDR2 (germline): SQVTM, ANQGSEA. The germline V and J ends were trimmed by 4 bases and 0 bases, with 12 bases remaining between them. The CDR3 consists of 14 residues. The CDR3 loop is CSVVGMRMNTEAFF. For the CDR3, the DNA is TGCAGCGTTGTGGGGATGCGGATGAACACTGAAGCTTTCTTT.

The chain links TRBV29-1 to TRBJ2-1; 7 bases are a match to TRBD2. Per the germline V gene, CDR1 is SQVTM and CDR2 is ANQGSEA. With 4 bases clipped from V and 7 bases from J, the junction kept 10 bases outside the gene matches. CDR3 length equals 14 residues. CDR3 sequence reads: CSVASGSGGNEQFF. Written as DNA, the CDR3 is TGCAGCGTTGCGAGCGGCTCCGGGGGGAATGAGCAGTTCTTC.

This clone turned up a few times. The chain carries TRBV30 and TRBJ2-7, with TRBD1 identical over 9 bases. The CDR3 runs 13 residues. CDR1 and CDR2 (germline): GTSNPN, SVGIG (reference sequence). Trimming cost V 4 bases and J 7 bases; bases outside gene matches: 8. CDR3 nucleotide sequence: TGTGCCTGGACGGGACAGGGTTCTCGTGAGCAGTACTTC. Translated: CAWTGQGSREQYF.

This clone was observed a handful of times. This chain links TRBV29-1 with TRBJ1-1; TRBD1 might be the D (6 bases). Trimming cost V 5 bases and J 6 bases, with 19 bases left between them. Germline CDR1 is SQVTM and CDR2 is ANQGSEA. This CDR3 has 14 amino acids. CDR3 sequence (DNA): TGCAGCGTTACAGGGAAACTCGGGGTGGCTGAAGCTTTCTTT. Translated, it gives CSVTGKLGVAEAFF.

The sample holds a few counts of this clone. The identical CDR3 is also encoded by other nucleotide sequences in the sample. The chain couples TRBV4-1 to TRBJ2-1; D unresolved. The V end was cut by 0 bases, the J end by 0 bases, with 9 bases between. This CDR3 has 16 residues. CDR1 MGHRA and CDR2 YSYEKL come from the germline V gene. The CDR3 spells CASSQEGRSSYNEQFF. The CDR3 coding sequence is TGCGCCAGCAGCCAAGAGGGCAGGAGCTCCTACAATGAGCAGTTCTTC.

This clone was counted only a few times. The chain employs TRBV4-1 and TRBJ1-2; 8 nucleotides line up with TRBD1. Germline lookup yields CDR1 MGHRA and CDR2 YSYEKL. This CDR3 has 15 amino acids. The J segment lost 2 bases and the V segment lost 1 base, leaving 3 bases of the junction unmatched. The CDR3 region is CASSQVDRENYGYTF. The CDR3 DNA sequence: TGCGCCAGCAGCCAAGTGGACAGGGAGAACTATGGCTACACCTTC.

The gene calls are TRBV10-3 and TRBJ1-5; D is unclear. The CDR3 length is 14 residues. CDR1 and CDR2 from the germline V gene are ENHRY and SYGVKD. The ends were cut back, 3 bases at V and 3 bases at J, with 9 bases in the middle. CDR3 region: CAISDSSINQPQHF. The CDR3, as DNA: TGTGCCATCAGTGACAGCTCGATCAATCAGCCCCAGCATTTT.

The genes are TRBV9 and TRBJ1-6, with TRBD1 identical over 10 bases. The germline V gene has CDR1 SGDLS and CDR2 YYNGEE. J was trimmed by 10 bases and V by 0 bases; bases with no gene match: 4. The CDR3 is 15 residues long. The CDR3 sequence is CASSVDGQGESPLHF. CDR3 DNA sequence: TGTGCCAGCAGCGTAGATGGACAGGGGGAATCACCCCTCCACTTT.

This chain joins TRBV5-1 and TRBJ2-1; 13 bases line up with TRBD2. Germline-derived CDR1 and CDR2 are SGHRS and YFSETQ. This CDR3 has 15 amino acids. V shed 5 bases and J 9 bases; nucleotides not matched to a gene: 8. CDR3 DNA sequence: TGCGCCAGCAGGCGTACTAGCGGGGGGGCCACTGAGCAGTTCTTC. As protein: CASRRTSGGATEQFF.

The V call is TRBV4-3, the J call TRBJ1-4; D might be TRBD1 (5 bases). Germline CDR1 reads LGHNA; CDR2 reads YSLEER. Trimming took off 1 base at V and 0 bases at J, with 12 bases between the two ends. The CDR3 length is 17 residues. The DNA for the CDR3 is TGCGCCAGCAGCCAAGCTATCAGGGATGCAACTAATGAAAAACTGTTTTTT. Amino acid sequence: CASSQAIRDATNEKLFF.

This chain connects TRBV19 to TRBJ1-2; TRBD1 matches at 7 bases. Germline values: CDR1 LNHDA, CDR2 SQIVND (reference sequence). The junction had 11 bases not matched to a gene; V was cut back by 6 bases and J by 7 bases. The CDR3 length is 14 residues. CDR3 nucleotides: TGTGCCAGTAGCGCACAGGGGCACATGGGTGGCTACACCTTC. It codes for CASSAQGHMGGYTF. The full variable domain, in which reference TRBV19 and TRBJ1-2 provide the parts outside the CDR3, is DGGITQSPKYLFRKEGQNVTLSCEQNLNHDAMYWYRQDPGQGLRLIYYSQIVNDFQKGDIAEGYSVSREKKESFPLTVTSAQKNPTAFYLCASSAQGHMGGYTFGSGTRLTVV.

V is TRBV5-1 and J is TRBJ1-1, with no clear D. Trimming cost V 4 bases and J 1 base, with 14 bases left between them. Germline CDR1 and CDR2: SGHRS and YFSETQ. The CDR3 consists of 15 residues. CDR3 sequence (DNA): TGCGCCAGCAGCGTGGCCCCCCGGGAGAACACTGAAGCTTTCTTT. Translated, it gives CASSVAPRENTEAFF.

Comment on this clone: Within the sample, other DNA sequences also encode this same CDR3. This chain's CDR3 is CASSLARGEQFF. In DNA, the CDR3 is TGTGCCAGCAGCTTAGCCCGTGGTGAGCAGTTCTTC. The chain employs TRBV7-2 and TRBJ2-1, with no clear D. V gave up 0 bases and J gave up 9 bases, with 6 bases separating them. The CDR3 covers 12 residues. Germline loops: CDR1 SGHTA, CDR2 FQGNSA.

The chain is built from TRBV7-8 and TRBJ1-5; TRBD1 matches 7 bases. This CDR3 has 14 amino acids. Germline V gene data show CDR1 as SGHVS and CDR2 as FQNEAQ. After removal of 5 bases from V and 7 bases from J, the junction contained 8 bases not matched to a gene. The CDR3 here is CASSGTGVRQPQHF. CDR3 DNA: TGTGCCAGCAGCGGTACAGGGGTCAGGCAGCCCCAGCATTTT.

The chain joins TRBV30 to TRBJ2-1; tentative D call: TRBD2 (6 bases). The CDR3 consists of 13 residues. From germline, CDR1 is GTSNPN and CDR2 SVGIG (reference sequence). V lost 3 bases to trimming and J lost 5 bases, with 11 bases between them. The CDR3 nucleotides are TGTGCCTGGAGGCAGACTAGAAACAATGAGCAGTTCTTC. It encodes CAWRQTRNNEQFF.

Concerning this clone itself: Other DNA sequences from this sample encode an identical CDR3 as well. The CDR3 coding sequence is TGTGCCAGCAGCGTAGCGGACAGGGGCTCCTACGAGCAGTACTTC. Residues: CASSVADRGSYEQYF. This chain connects TRBV9 to TRBJ2-7; 9 bases agree with TRBD1. The CDR3 contains 15 residues. Germline CDR1 is SGDLS and CDR2 is YYNGEE. Trimming took 0 bases from V and 0 from J; bases not matched to a gene: 1.

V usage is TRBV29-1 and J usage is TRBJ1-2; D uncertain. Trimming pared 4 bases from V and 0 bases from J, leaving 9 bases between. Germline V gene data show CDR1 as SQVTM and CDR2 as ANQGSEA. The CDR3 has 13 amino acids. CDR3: CSVGILANYGYTF. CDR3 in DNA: TGCAGCGTTGGTATACTAGCTAACTATGGCTACACCTTC.